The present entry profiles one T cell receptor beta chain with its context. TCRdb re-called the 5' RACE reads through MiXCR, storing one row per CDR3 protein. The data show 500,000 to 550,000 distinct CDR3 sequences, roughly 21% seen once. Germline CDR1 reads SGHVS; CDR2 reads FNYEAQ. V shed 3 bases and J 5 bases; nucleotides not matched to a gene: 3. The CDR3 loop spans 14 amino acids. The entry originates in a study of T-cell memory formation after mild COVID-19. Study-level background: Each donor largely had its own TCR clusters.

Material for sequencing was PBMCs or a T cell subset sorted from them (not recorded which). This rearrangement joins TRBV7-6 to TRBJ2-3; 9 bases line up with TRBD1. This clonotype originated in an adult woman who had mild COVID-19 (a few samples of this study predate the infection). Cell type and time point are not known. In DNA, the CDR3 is TGTGCCAGCAGCTTCGGGACAGGGATAGATACGCAGTATTTT. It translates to CASSFGTGIDTQYF.